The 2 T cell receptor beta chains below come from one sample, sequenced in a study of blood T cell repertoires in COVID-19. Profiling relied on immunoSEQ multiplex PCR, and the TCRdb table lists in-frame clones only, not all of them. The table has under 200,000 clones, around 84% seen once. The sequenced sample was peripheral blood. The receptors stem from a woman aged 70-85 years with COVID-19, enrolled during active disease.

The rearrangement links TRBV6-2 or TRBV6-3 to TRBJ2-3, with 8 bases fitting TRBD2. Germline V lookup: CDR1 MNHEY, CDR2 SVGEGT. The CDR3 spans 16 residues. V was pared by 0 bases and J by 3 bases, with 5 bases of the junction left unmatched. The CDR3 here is CASSYSAREGTDTQYF. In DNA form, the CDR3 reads TGTGCCAGCAGTTACTCGGCTCGGGAGGGTACAGATACGCAGTATTTT.

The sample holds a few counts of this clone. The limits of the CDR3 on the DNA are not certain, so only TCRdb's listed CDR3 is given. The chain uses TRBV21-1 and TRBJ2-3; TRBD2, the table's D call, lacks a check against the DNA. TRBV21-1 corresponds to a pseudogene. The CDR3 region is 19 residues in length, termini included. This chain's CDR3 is CASVGLGTSGRDGTDTQYF.